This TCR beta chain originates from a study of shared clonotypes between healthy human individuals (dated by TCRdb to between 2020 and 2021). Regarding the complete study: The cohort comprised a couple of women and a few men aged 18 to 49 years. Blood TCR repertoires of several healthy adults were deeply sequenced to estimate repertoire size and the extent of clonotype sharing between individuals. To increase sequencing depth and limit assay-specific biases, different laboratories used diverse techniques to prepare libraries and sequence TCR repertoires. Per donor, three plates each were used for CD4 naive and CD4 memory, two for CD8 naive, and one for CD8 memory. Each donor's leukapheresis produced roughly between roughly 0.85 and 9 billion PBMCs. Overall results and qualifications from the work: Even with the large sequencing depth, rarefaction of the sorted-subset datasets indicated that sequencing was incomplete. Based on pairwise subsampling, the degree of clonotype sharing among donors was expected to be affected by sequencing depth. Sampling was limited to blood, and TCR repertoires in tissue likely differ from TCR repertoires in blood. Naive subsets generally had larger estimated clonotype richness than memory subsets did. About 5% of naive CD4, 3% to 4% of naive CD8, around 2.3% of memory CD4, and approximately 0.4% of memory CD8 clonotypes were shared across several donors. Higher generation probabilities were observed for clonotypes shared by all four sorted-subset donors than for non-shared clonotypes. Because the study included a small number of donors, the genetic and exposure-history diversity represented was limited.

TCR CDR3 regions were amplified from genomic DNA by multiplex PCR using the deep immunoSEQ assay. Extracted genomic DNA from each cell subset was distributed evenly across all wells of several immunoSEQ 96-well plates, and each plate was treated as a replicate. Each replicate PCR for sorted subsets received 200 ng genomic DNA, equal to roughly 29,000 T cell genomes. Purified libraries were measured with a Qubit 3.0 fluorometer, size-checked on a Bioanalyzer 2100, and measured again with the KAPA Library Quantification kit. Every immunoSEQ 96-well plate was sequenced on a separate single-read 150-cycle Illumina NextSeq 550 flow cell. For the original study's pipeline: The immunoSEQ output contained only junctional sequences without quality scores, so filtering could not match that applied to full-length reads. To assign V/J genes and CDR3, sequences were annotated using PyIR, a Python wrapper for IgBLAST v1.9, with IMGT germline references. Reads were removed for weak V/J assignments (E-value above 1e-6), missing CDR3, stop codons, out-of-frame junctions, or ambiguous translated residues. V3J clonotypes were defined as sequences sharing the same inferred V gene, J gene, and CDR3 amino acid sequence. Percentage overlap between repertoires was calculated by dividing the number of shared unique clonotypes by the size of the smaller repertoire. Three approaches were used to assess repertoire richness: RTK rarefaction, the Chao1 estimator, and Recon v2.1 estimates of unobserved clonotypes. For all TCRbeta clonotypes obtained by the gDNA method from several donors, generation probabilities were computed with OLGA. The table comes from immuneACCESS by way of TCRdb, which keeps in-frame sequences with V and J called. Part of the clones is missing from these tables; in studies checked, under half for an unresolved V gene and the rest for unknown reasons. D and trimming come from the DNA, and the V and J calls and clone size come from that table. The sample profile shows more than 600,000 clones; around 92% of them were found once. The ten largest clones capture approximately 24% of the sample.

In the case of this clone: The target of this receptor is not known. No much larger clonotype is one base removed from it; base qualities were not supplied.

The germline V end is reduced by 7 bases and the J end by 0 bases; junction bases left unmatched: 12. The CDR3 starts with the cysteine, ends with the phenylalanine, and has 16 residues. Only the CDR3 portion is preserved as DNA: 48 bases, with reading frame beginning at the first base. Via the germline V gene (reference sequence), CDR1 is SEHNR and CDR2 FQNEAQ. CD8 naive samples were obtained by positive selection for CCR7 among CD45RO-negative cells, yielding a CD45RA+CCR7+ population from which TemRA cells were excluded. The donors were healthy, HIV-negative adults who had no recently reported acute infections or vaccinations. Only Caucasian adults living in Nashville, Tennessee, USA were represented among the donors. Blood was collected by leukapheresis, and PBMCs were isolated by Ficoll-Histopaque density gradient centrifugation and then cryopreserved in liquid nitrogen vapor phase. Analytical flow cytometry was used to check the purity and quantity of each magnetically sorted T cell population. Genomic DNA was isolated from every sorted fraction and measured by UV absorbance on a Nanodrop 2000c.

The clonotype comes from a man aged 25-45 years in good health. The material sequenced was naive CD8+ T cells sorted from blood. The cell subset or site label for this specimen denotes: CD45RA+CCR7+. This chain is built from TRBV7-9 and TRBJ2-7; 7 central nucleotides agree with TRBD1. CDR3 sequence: CASTPSPGGSSYEQYF. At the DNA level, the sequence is TGTGCCAGCACCCCCAGTCCAGGGGGTTCCTCCTACGAGCAGTACTTC.